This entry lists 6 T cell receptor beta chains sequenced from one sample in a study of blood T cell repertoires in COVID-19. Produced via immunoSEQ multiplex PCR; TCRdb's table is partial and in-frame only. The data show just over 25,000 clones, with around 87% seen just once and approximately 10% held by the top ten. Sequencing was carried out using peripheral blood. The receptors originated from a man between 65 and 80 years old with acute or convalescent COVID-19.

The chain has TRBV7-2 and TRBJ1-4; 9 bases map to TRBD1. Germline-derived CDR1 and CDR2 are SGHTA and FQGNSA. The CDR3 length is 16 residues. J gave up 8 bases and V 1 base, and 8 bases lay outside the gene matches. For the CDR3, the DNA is TGTGCCAGCAGCTTAGGGGGACAGGGAGGACAGGAAAAACTGTTTTTT. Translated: CASSLGGQGGQEKLFF.

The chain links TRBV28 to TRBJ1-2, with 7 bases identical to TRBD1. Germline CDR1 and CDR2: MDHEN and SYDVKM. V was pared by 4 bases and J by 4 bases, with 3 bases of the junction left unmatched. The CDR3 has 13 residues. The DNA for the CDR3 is TGTGCCAGCAGTTCGGGGACAGTCTATGGCTACACCTTC. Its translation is CASSSGTVYGYTF.

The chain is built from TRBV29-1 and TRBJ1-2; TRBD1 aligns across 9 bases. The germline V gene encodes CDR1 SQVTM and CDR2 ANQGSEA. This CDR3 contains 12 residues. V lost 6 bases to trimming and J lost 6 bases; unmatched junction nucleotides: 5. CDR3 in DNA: TGCAGCGTCCCGGACAGGGGACATGGCTACACCTTC. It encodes CSVPDRGHGYTF.

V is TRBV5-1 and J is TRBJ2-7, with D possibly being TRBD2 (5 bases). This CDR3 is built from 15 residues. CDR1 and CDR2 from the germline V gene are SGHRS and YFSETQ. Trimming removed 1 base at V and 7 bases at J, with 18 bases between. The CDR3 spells CASSLRGDPGWEQYF. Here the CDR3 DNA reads TGCGCCAGCAGCTTGCGGGGAGATCCGGGATGGGAGCAGTACTTC.

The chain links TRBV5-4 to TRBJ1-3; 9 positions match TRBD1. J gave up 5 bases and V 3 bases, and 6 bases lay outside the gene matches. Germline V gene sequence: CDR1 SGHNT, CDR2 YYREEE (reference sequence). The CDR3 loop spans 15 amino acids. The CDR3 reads CASSSAGQGRNTIYF. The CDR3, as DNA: TGTGCCAGCAGCTCTGCGGGACAGGGTCGAAACACCATATATTTT.

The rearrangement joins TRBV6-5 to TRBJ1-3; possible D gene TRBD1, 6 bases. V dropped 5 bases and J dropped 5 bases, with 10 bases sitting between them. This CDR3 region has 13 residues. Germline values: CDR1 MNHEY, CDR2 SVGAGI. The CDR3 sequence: CASSRDTRNTIYF. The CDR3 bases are TGTGCCAGCAGTAGGGACACTAGAAACACCATATATTTT.